The present T cell receptor (beta chain) was sequenced within a study of T cell changes during pregnancy in multiple sclerosis. Only in-frame clones appear in the TCRdb table, and some are missing; sequencing was by immunoSEQ multiplex PCR. This table has more than 80,000 clones, about 96% appearing once. Germline V CDR1 and CDR2: LNHDA, SQIVND (reference sequence). This CDR3 comprises 16 residues. The V end was cut by 5 bases, the J end by 2 bases, with 18 bases between. The V gene is TRBV19, the J gene TRBJ1-2; D uncertain. The source is a female donor with multiple sclerosis, enrolled in a pregnancy study. The starting material was peripheral blood, obtained in the second trimester of pregnancy. The CDR3 sequence is CASSPRSGEGNYGYTF. The CDR3 bases are TGTGCCAGTAGTCCTCGGTCTGGGGAGGGAAACTATGGCTACACCTTC.